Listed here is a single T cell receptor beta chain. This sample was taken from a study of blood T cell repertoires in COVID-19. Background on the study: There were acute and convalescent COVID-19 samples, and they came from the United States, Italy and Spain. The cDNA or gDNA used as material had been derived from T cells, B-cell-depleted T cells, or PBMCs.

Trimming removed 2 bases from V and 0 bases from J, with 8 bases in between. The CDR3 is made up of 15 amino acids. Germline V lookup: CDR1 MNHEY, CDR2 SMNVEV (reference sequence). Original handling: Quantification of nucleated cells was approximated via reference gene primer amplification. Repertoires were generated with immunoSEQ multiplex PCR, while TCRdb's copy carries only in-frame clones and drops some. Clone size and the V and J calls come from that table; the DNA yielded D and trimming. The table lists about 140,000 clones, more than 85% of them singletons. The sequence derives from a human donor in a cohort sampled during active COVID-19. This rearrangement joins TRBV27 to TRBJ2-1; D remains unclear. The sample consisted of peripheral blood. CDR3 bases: TGTGCCAGCAGTTTAGCGGCAAGCTCCTACAATGAGCAGTTCTTC. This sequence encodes CASSLAASSYNEQFF.